These T cell receptor beta chains were read from a single sample in a study of blood T cells in healthy people across ages. From the 5' RACE reads, TCRdb called clonotypes with MiXCR, one entry per CDR3 protein. Of fewer than 1 million distinct CDR3 sequences in the sample, roughly 44% were seen once. The sequenced material came from blood. These receptors were obtained from a man aged 55 to 70 in good health. CDR3s include the opening cysteine and the closing phenylalanine or tryptophan. D genes are given only for firm matches. Clone size is shown for a subset of rows, as once, few, many or a class of expanded clone.

CDR3 length	clone size	D gene	V gene	J gene	CDR3 protein	CDR3 DNA
14	many	.	TRBV9	TRBJ2-3	CASSESGAGDTQYF	TGTGCCAGCAGCGAGAGTGGGGCTGGAGATACGCAGTATTTT
14	few	TRBD2	TRBV29-1	TRBJ2-3	CSVEGLEGPDTQYF	TGCAGCGTGGAGGGACTAGAGGGGCCTGATACGCAGTATTTT
12	many	.	TRBV2	TRBJ2-7	CASRRTDYEQYF	TGTGCCAGCAGGAGGACGGACTACGAGCAGTACTTC
16	.	.	TRBV10-2	TRBJ2-7	CASRGLASRGSYEQYF	TGCGCCAGCAGGGGACTGGCCAGCAGGGGATCCTACGAGCAGTACTTC
11	many	.	TRBV6-2/TRBV6-3	TRBJ2-1	CASRDYNEQFF	TGTGCCAGCAGGGACTACAATGAGCAGTTCTTC
17	few	TRBD2	TRBV6-2/TRBV6-3	TRBJ2-5	CASSYSTSGGYQETQYF	TGTGCCAGCAGTTACTCGACTAGCGGGGGGTACCAAGAGACCCAGTACTTC
18	.	TRBD1	TRBV3-1	TRBJ1-6	CASSQDQDRGNMDSPLHF	TGTGCCAGCAGCCAAGATCAGGACAGGGGAAATATGGATTCACCCCTCCACTTT
16	many	.	TRBV4-1	TRBJ1-2	CASSQDQRNSIHGYTF	TGCGCCAGCAGCCAAGATCAGAGGAACTCGATCCATGGCTACACCTTC
19	.	TRBD2	TRBV5-5	TRBJ2-1	CASSLKWTSGGDIGNEQFF	TGTGCCAGCAGCTTAAAATGGACTAGCGGGGGCGATATCGGCAATGAGCAGTTCTTC
15	.	.	TRBV5-1	TRBJ2-7	CASSLQPGRTYEQYF	TGCGCCAGCAGCTTACAGCCGGGACGGACCTACGAGCAGTACTTC
18	.	.	TRBV4-3	TRBJ2-2	CASSQVAAARSNTGELFF	TGCGCCAGCAGCCAAGTAGCGGCGGCACGATCGAACACCGGGGAGCTGTTTTTT
16	.	.	TRBV4-1	TRBJ1-2	CASSQDLTAHRSGYTF	TGCGCCAGCAGCCAAGACCTGACAGCCCATCGAAGTGGCTACACCTTC
15	many	TRBD2	TRBV10-1	TRBJ2-1	CASSETSGGANEQFF	TGCGCCAGCAGTGAAACTAGCGGGGGGGCTAATGAGCAGTTCTTC